This TCR beta chain is drawn from a study of blood T cell repertoires in COVID-19. Across the whole study: Both acute and convalescent COVID-19 samples were obtained from the United States, Italy and Spain. Sources were T cells, B-cell-depleted T cells, or PBMCs; the material itself was cDNA or gDNA.

The authors' processing: Estimation of nucleated cell counts relied on the amplification of reference gene primers. Generated by immunoSEQ multiplex PCR, the TCRdb table keeps only in-frame clones and is missing some. For V, J and clone size, that table is used; D and trimming come from the DNA. Counted here are over 110,000 clones, around 88% occurring once; the ten biggest clones make up more than 25%. V was cut by 5 bases and J by 1 base, with 12 bases left in between. The CDR3 runs to 14 residues. Germline values: CDR1 GTSNPN, CDR2 SVGIG (reference sequence). Sequencing was carried out using peripheral blood. This TCR was sampled from a human donor in a cohort sampled during active COVID-19. The V and J genes are TRBV30 and TRBJ2-1, with a possible D match to TRBD2 (6 bases). CDR3 amino acids: CAWGRGSSYNEQFF. In nucleotides, the CDR3 is TGTGCCTGGGGGCGGGGTAGTTCCTACAATGAGCAGTTCTTC.